Listed here are 10 T cell receptor beta chains from one sample, sequenced in a study of beta chain features in type 1 diabetes. Isolated RNA was reverse transcribed in full, so expressed TCRB transcripts were sequenced. TCRdb's table, derived via immunoSEQ multiplex PCR, lists solely in-frame clones and lacks some. The table has 400,000 to 500,000 clones, approximately 15% seen once. The sequenced material came from naive CD4+ T cells from blood. The receptors were sampled from a man aged 30 to 45 in good health.

The J gene is TRBJ2-5, the V gene TRBV28; maybe TRBD1 (6 bases). Between the trimmed V and J ends, which lost 5 bases and 5 bases, there was a span of 15 bases. The CDR3 covers 14 residues. Per the germline V gene, CDR1 is MDHEN and CDR2 is SYDVKM. The CDR3 is CASSQQGLRETQYF. The CDR3 nucleotides read TGTGCCAGCAGTCAACAGGGTTTAAGGGAGACCCAGTACTTC.

This clone turned up a few times. The chain links TRBV5-1 to TRBJ1-2; D not certain. This CDR3 is 14 amino acids long. V was cut by 0 bases and J by 6 bases, with 12 bases left in between. Germline lookup yields CDR1 SGHRS and CDR2 YFSETQ. Written as DNA, the CDR3 is TGCGCCAGCAGCTTGGAGCTGGCTTCTAATGGCTACACCTTC. This codes for CASSLELASNGYTF.

The rearrangement uses TRBV27 and TRBJ2-4; the D gene is possibly TRBD2 (5 bases). CDR1 and CDR2 (germline): MNHEY, SMNVEV (reference sequence). CDR3 length: 10 amino acids. V was clipped by 11 bases and J by 8 bases, with 10 bases between them. The CDR3 coding sequence is TGTGCCGCTAGCCCGGACATTCAGTACTTC. Amino acids: CAASPDIQYF.

The CDR3, as DNA: TGCGCCAGCAGCTTGGAAGGAGGGGGCCACGAGCAGTACGTC. Translated, it gives CASSLEGGGHEQYV. The chain couples TRBV5-1 to TRBJ2-7; tentatively, D is TRBD1 (7 bases). The germline gives CDR1 SGHRS, CDR2 YFSETQ. V gave up 0 bases and J gave up 5 bases, with 12 bases separating them. This CDR3 contains 14 residues.

The chain combines TRBV7-7 with TRBJ2-3; 8 bases agree with TRBD2. The CDR3 is made up of 14 amino acids. J lost 5 bases, V lost 6 bases, and 7 bases had no gene match. CDR1 and CDR2 (germline): SSHAT, FNYEAQ (reference sequence). The CDR3 DNA follows: TGTGCCAGCAGTCCCAGCGGGGGCGGAGATACGCAGTATTTT. It yields the protein CASSPSGGGDTQYF.

The chain couples TRBV4-1 to TRBJ1-2; D may be TRBD1 (5 bases). Germline CDR1 is MGHRA and CDR2 is YSYEKL. Between the trimmed V and J ends, which lost 2 bases and 6 bases, there was a span of 16 bases. The CDR3 runs 15 residues. This chain's CDR3 is CASSQTGLTIHGYTF. In DNA form, the CDR3 reads TGCGCCAGCAGCCAAACGGGACTTACAATCCATGGCTACACCTTC.

This clone was counted only a few times. The chain is built from TRBV30 and TRBJ2-5; D is uncertain. CDR3 length equals 12 residues. Deletions cut 4 bases from V and 1 base from J, with 7 bases between. Per germline, CDR1 GTSNPN and CDR2 SVGIG (reference sequence). The CDR3 spells CAWTPGQETQYF. For the CDR3, the DNA is TGTGCCTGGACTCCGGGCCAAGAGACCCAGTACTTC.

V and J are TRBV7-9 and TRBJ2-3, with D hard to call. The length of the CDR3 is 15 residues. The germline V gene has CDR1 SEHNR and CDR2 FQNEAQ (reference sequence). Trimming took 1 base from V and 0 from J, leaving 8 bases between them. This CDR3 is CASSLEAGSTDTQYF. CDR3 DNA: TGTGCCAGCAGCTTAGAAGCCGGGAGCACAGATACGCAGTATTTT.

CDR3 sequence: CASSVDPSLTYEQYF. For the CDR3, the DNA is TGTGCCAGCAGCGTAGATCCCAGTCTTACCTACGAGCAGTACTTC. The V gene is TRBV9, the J gene TRBJ2-7; D ambiguous. Germline V CDR1 and CDR2: SGDLS, YYNGEE. The CDR3 covers 15 residues. The ends were cut back, 0 bases at V and 2 bases at J, with 12 bases in the middle. Based on the CDR3 plus reference TRBV9 and TRBJ2-7, the full variable domain is DSGVTQTPKHLITATGQRVTLRCSPRSGDLSVYWYQQSLDQGLQFLIQYYNGEERAKGNILERFSAQQFPDLHSELNLSSLELGDSALYFCASSVDPSLTYEQYFGPGTRLTVT.

The chain couples TRBV7-9 to TRBJ2-7; possible D gene TRBD1, 5 bases. This CDR3 has 17 residues. Germline CDR1 and CDR2: SEHNR and FQNEAQ (reference sequence). Trimming cost V 6 bases and J 0 bases, with 21 bases left between them. The chain's CDR3 is CASRKSAQGVSSYEQYV. As DNA, the CDR3 is TGTGCCAGCAGAAAATCAGCCCAGGGCGTAAGCTCCTACGAGCAGTACGTC.